This entry lists 26 T cell receptor beta chains sequenced from one sample in a study of shared clonotypes between healthy human individuals. Measured with immunoSEQ multiplex PCR; TCRdb has only the in-frame clones, and not every one. The sample comprises about 2 million clones, about 95% of which are singletons, and approximately 1% rests with the top ten. Naive CD8 cells lacked CD45RO, underwent positive selection for CCR7 and left out terminally differentiated effector memory CD45RA+ cells. Sequenced input: naive CD8+ T cells sorted from blood. The receptors were sampled from a man aged 18 to 30 in good health.

V gene TRBV19 combines with J gene TRBJ1-2, with D hard to call. The CDR3 runs 13 residues. Germline lookup yields CDR1 LNHDA and CDR2 SQIVND (reference sequence). V lost 3 bases and J 8 bases, leaving 13 bases between the germline ends. CDR3 in DNA: TGTGCCAGTAGTATGGTAGGGATGGGAGGCTACACCTTC. Protein sequence: CASSMVGMGGYTF.

The chain employs TRBV4-3 and TRBJ2-1, with D possibly TRBD2 on 6 matching bases. The germline gives CDR1 LGHNA, CDR2 YSLEER. The CDR3 loop spans 17 amino acids. V lost 3 bases to trimming and J lost 5 bases, with 20 bases between them. The CDR3 is CASSQWDSIVGDNEQFF. CDR3 DNA sequence: TGCGCCAGCAGCCAGTGGGACTCTATCGTGGGTGACAATGAGCAGTTCTTC.

The chain joins TRBV7-9 to TRBJ2-1, with D unresolved. The germline V and J ends were trimmed by 5 bases and 0 bases, with 11 bases remaining between them. Per germline, CDR1 SEHNR and CDR2 FQNEAQ (reference sequence). The CDR3 runs to 15 residues. In DNA form, the CDR3 reads TGTGCCAGCAGCCCAGCGCTGAGCTCCTACAATGAGCAGTTCTTC. It translates to CASSPALSSYNEQFF.

This chain joins TRBV4-1 and TRBJ2-3; no clear D. In germline, CDR1 is MGHRA, CDR2 YSYEKL. V dropped 1 base and J dropped 4 bases, with 6 bases sitting between them. The CDR3 loop spans 13 amino acids. The CDR3 is CASSQVTSDTQYF. The DNA for the CDR3 is TGCGCCAGCAGCCAAGTTACATCAGATACGCAGTATTTT.

The chain joins TRBV9 to TRBJ1-2; D uncertain. The length of the CDR3 is 12 residues. Per the germline V gene, CDR1 is SGDLS and CDR2 is YYNGEE. The germline V and J ends were trimmed by 3 bases and 0 bases, with 3 bases remaining between them. Here the CDR3 DNA reads TGTGCCAGCAGCGATCCTAACTATGGCTACACCTTC. Encoded protein: CASSDPNYGYTF.

The gene calls are TRBV27 and TRBJ1-2; TRBD1 aligns across 10 bases. Germline V gene lookup returns CDR1 MNHEY and CDR2 SMNVEV (reference sequence). After removal of 5 bases from V and 5 bases from J, the junction contained 17 bases not matched to a gene. The CDR3 contains 18 residues. CDR3 region: CASSLRPPGTGVEYGYTF. In nucleotides, the CDR3 is TGTGCCAGCAGTCTACGACCACCAGGGACAGGGGTTGAGTATGGCTACACCTTC.

This rearrangement joins TRBV2 to TRBJ1-3; D is perhaps TRBD1 (5 bases). Germline V gene lookup returns CDR1 SNHLY and CDR2 FYNNEI. V lost 6 bases to trimming and J lost 0 bases, with 18 bases between them. CDR3 size: 17 residues. CDR3 coding DNA: TGTGCCAGCAGCCCGGGACCGGGGGAATACTCTGGAAACACCATATATTTT. It encodes CASSPGPGEYSGNTIYF.

The chain has TRBV27 and TRBJ2-1; D is perhaps TRBD1 (6 bases). The germline V and J ends were trimmed by 5 bases and 2 bases, with 7 bases remaining between them. The CDR3 sequence is 13 residues long. In germline, CDR1 is MNHEY, CDR2 SMNVEV (reference sequence). The chain's CDR3 is CASSGQTYNEQFF. For the CDR3, the DNA is TGTGCCAGCAGTGGACAGACCTACAATGAGCAGTTCTTC.

V is TRBV13 and J is TRBJ2-3, with D unresolved. This CDR3 comprises 15 residues. CDR1 is PRHDT and CDR2 is FYEKMQ in the germline V gene (reference sequence). The germline V and J ends were trimmed by 1 base and 0 bases, with 8 bases remaining between them. The CDR3 protein is CASSLDPGSTDTQYF. The CDR3 nucleotides are TGTGCCAGCAGCTTAGATCCCGGCAGCACAGATACGCAGTATTTT.

This clone was seen a few times. This sequence joins TRBV19 and TRBJ1-2; unclear D gene. The length of the CDR3 is 14 residues. Trimming took off 3 bases at V and 3 bases at J, with 11 bases between the two ends. The germline gives CDR1 LNHDA, CDR2 SQIVND (reference sequence). CDR3 DNA sequence: TGTGCCAGTAGTATCCGGGGAGACTACTATGGCTACACCTTC. Protein: CASSIRGDYYGYTF.

This sequence joins TRBV21-1 and TRBJ2-4; no DNA check was done on the table's D call, TRBD1. TRBV21-1 is a known pseudogene. The CDR3 has 17 residues. The CDR3 spells CASSKGDRDVAKNIQYF. CDR3 bases: TGTGCCAGCAGCAAAGGCGACAGGGACGTAGCCAAAAACATTCAGTACTTC.

On this clone itself: Other DNA sequences in this specimen translate into the identical CDR3. V is TRBV9 and J is TRBJ2-7; a possible D gene is TRBD2 (5 bases). With 0 bases removed from V and 3 bases from J, the gap between germline ends came to 7 bases. CDR1 SGDLS and CDR2 YYNGEE come from the germline V gene. CDR3 size: 13 residues. CDR3: CASSVDAGYEQYF. The CDR3 bases are TGTGCCAGCAGCGTAGACGCGGGCTACGAGCAGTACTTC.

The CDR3 protein is CASSLSANTEAFF. The CDR3, as DNA: TGCGCCAGCAGCTTGAGCGCGAACACTGAAGCTTTCTTT. The genes are TRBV5-1 and TRBJ1-1; D gene uncertain. CDR3 length: 13 residues. V was cut by 1 base and J by 1 base, with 5 bases left in between. The germline V gene has CDR1 SGHRS and CDR2 YFSETQ. Filled out from reference TRBV5-1 and TRBJ1-1, the complete variable domain reads KAGVTQTPRYLIKTRGQQVTLSCSPISGHRSVSWYQQTPGQGLQFLFEYFSETQRNKGNFPGRFSGRQFSNSRSEMNVSTLELGDSALYLCASSLSANTEAFFGQGTRLTVV.

The genes are TRBV10-1 and TRBJ2-7; TRBD1 agrees at 7 bases. This CDR3 contains 15 residues. The junction had 9 bases not matched to a gene; V was cut back by 7 bases and J by 0 bases. Germline CDR1 is WNHNN and CDR2 is SYGVQD (reference sequence). Here the CDR3 DNA reads TGCGCCAGCAACCGACAGGGAGCTAGCTCCTACGAGCAGTACTTC. This codes for CASNRQGASSYEQYF.

This chain joins TRBV6-1 and TRBJ2-5, with 8 positions matching TRBD2. Germline CDR1 reads MNHNS; CDR2 reads SASEGT. The CDR3 totals 13 residues. Trimming removed 6 bases from V and 8 bases from J; junction bases left unmatched: 8. CDR3: CASSLGLAGTQYF. As DNA, the CDR3 is TGTGCCAGCAGCCTAGGACTAGCCGGCACCCAGTACTTC.

This chain connects TRBV6-1 to TRBJ1-1; D unclear. The CDR3 runs 13 residues. Trimming cost V 5 bases and J 4 bases, with 11 bases left between them. Germline V gene data show CDR1 as MNHNS and CDR2 as SASEGT. The CDR3: CASSFSLSTEAFF. CDR3 sequence (DNA): TGTGCCAGCAGTTTCAGTCTCTCCACTGAAGCTTTCTTT.

This chain joins TRBV29-1 and TRBJ2-7; 9 bases are a match to TRBD1. The junction had 8 bases not matched to a gene; V was cut back by 6 bases and J by 2 bases. This CDR3 contains 14 residues. Germline assignment: CDR1 SQVTM and CDR2 ANQGSEA. DNA of the CDR3: TGCAGCGTCACCGGGACAGGGAATCCCTACGAGCAGTACTTC. It codes for CSVTGTGNPYEQYF.

J is TRBJ2-1 and V is TRBV14, with D maybe TRBD1 (7 bases). Germline V lookup: CDR1 SGHDN, CDR2 FVKESK. The CDR3 extends over 15 amino acids. Trimming removed 4 bases from V and 9 bases from J, with 19 bases in between. The CDR3 loop is CASSPRGWRVGEQFF. The CDR3, as DNA: TGTGCCAGCAGCCCCAGGGGGTGGAGGGTTGGTGAGCAGTTCTTC.

The V call is TRBV27, the J call TRBJ2-5; TRBD2 agrees at 7 bases. Germline V gene lookup returns CDR1 MNHEY and CDR2 SMNVEV (reference sequence). After removal of 4 bases from V and 3 bases from J, the junction contained 5 bases not matched to a gene. The CDR3 consists of 14 residues. Here the CDR3 reads CASSWSGAEETQYF. CDR3 bases: TGTGCCAGCAGTTGGAGCGGGGCGGAAGAGACCCAGTACTTC.

The rearrangement uses TRBV4-3 and TRBJ2-7, with D unresolved. CDR3 length: 12 residues. V lost 1 base, J lost 4 bases, and 5 bases lay in between. The germline CDR1 and CDR2 sequences are LGHNA and YSLEER. CDR3 sequence reads: CASSQGEYEQYF. CDR3 DNA: TGCGCCAGCAGCCAAGGGGAATACGAGCAGTACTTC.

As for this clone: The sample has other DNA sequences that encode this CDR3 too. V is TRBV6-5 and J is TRBJ2-7, with D tentatively TRBD2 (5 bases). Germline CDR1 MNHEY, CDR2 SVGAGI. The length of the CDR3 is 14 residues. The V end was cut by 0 bases, the J end by 4 bases, with 10 bases between. The CDR3: CASSYSTGEYEQYF. The CDR3 DNA sequence: TGTGCCAGCAGTTACTCGACCGGGGAGTACGAGCAGTACTTC.

This chain uses TRBV21-1 with TRBJ1-2; TRBD1, as called in the table, went unchecked against the DNA. TRBV21-1 is a documented pseudogene. The CDR3 has 12 amino acids. The CDR3 loop is CASSRLNYGYTF. In DNA form, the CDR3 reads TGTGCCAGCAGCAGGCTTAACTATGGCTACACCTTC.

The chain is built from TRBV7-9 and TRBJ1-1; 9 nucleotides line up with TRBD1. Losses at the gene ends were 2 bases for V and 6 bases for J; bases not matched to a gene: 7. Germline CDR1 SEHNR, CDR2 FQNEAQ (reference sequence). CDR3 length: 15 amino acids. CDR3 residues: CASSLYGQGQPEAFF. CDR3 DNA sequence: TGTGCCAGCAGCTTATACGGACAGGGGCAGCCTGAAGCTTTCTTT.

The rearrangement joins TRBV11-3 to TRBJ2-4; TRBD2 agrees at 10 bases. With 2 bases clipped from V and 0 bases from J, the junction kept 10 bases outside the gene matches. CDR1 is SGHNT and CDR2 is YENEEA in the germline V gene. This CDR3 has 19 residues. The CDR3 loop reads CASSLQGLASPLAKNIQYF. In nucleotides, the CDR3 is TGTGCCAGCAGCTTACAGGGACTAGCGTCCCCTCTAGCCAAAAACATTCAGTACTTC. Variable domain in full (rest from reference TRBV11-3 and TRBJ2-4): EAGVVQSPRYKIIEKKQPVAFWCNPISGHNTLYWYLQNLGQGPELLIRYENEEAVDDSQLPKDRFSAERLKGVDSTLKIQPAELGDSAVYLCASSLQGLASPLAKNIQYFGAGTRLSVL.

The V and J genes are TRBV6-6 and TRBJ2-7; D may correspond to TRBD1 or TRBD2 (5 bases each). The germline V gene encodes CDR1 MNHNY and CDR2 SVGAGI (reference sequence). The CDR3 runs 15 residues. Trimming shortened V by 6 bases and J by 0 bases, and 15 bases separated the two germline ends. DNA for the CDR3: TGTGCCAGCAGCCTCGGGACCCAAGGCTCCTACGAGCAGTACTTC. Its protein is CASSLGTQGSYEQYF.

As to this clone: The same CDR3 arises from other DNA sequences in this sample as well. The V call is TRBV6-6, the J call TRBJ1-1; TRBD1 matches at 10 bases. The J segment lost 4 bases and the V segment lost 5 bases, leaving 4 bases of the junction unmatched. The CDR3 is made up of 14 amino acids. In germline, CDR1 is MNHNY, CDR2 SVGAGI (reference sequence). CDR3 residues: CASSPGTGVTEAFF. The CDR3 DNA reads as TGTGCCAGCAGTCCCGGGACAGGGGTCACTGAAGCTTTCTTT.